The 11 T cell receptor beta chains given below trace back to one sample, sequenced in a study of T-cell memory formation after mild COVID-19. TCRdb independently ran MiXCR on the 5' RACE reads; one entry per CDR3 protein. The profile shows 400,000 to 500,000 distinct CDR3 sequences, 15% to 20% of them singletons. Sequenced material: PBMCs or a T cell subset sorted from them (not recorded which). The receptors originated from an adult woman who had mild COVID-19 (a few samples of this study predate the infection). Cell type and time point are not known.

This clonotype was detected a few times. The genes are TRBV3-1 and TRBJ2-1, with 9 bases lining up with TRBD2. The CDR3 loop spans 13 amino acids. Unmatched junction bases numbered 9, after V lost 6 bases and J lost 12 bases. CDR1 is LGHDT and CDR2 is YNNKEL in the germline V gene (reference sequence). CDR3 DNA: TGTGCCAGCAGGGGACTAGCTACACTAAGGCAGTTCTTC. This translates into CASRGLATLRQFF.

The V call is TRBV5-1, the J call TRBJ2-3; TRBD2 matches at 7 bases. CDR1 SGHRS and CDR2 YFSETQ come from the germline V gene. V lost 3 bases, J lost 2 bases, and 9 bases stayed unmatched. The CDR3 runs to 16 residues. The CDR3 loop is CASSSNSGVYTDTQYF. The CDR3 DNA reads as TGCGCCAGCAGCTCTAACAGCGGGGTGTACACAGATACGCAGTATTTT.

This clonotype was counted a few times. The genes are TRBV7-9 and TRBJ2-5, with 7 nucleotides matching TRBD1. The CDR3 spans 15 residues. The V segment lost 2 bases and the J segment 1 base; nucleotides outside the gene matches: 4. Germline CDR1 is SEHNR and CDR2 is FQNEAQ (reference sequence). In DNA form, the CDR3 reads TGTGCCAGCAGCTTACCCGGGACAGCCCAAGAGACCCAGTACTTC. Its protein is CASSLPGTAQETQYF.

This chain's CDR3 is CASSPHWTGAYEQYF. CDR3 in DNA: TGTGCCAGCAGTCCGCATTGGACAGGGGCCTACGAGCAGTACTTC. V usage is TRBV12-3 or TRBV12-4 and J usage is TRBJ2-7; 9 nucleotides match TRBD1. The CDR3 runs to 15 residues. The J segment lost 2 bases and the V segment lost 5 bases, leaving 7 bases of the junction unmatched.

This clonotype turned up a few times. This rearrangement joins TRBV6-5 to TRBJ2-7; possibly TRBD1 or TRBD2 for D (5 bases each). CDR1 and CDR2 from the germline V gene are MNHEY and SVGAGI. V lost 4 bases and J lost 2, with 12 bases in between. The CDR3 has 14 residues. CDR3 coding DNA: TGTGCCAGCAGTTCTTGGGACGGAGCCTACGAGCAGTACTTC. Translated: CASSSWDGAYEQYF.

In its sample, this clonotype was seen a few times. The chain combines TRBV12-3 or TRBV12-4 with TRBJ2-7, with D perhaps matching TRBD1 or TRBD2 (5 bases each). This CDR3 spans 14 amino acids. V lost 3 bases to trimming and J lost 5 bases, with 14 bases between them. The CDR3: CASSFGTPRDEQYF. The DNA for the CDR3 is TGTGCCAGCAGTTTTGGGACCCCCCGGGACGAGCAGTACTTC.

This clonotype was seen only a few times. The chain is built from TRBV12-3 or TRBV12-4 and TRBJ2-5, with 7 bases identical to TRBD1. The CDR3 totals 14 residues. The V and J ends lost 6 bases and 3 bases, in that order; junction bases with no gene match: 7. The CDR3 sequence is CASSDRDRKETQYF. Here the CDR3 DNA reads TGTGCCAGCAGCGACCGGGACAGAAAAGAGACCCAGTACTTC.

The chain joins TRBV5-1 to TRBJ2-2; a possible D gene is TRBD1 (5 bases). The length of the CDR3 is 14 residues. Germline assignment: CDR1 SGHRS and CDR2 YFSETQ. Trimming left V 1 base short and J 7 bases short, with 11 bases between. The CDR3 sequence is CASSLYRQSGELFF. In DNA, the CDR3 is TGCGCCAGCAGCTTGTACCGACAGAGCGGGGAGCTGTTTTTT.

The gene calls are TRBV20-1 and TRBJ2-7; maybe TRBD2 (5 bases). Germline V gives CDR1 DFQATT, CDR2 SNEGSKA (reference sequence). The CDR3 has 13 amino acids. Between the trimmed V and J ends, which lost 4 bases and 0 bases, there was a span of 10 bases. Written as DNA, the CDR3 is TGCAGTGCTATTTCGGGGAGCTCCTACGAGCAGTACTTC. It specifies CSAISGSSYEQYF.

This clonotype has a handful of counts. The gene calls are TRBV7-6 and TRBJ1-6, with D unclear. Germline CDR1 is SGHVS and CDR2 is FNYEAQ. The CDR3 loop spans 14 amino acids. V lost 7 bases to trimming and J lost 0 bases, with 7 bases between them. Written as DNA, the CDR3 is TGTGCCAGCACCGAGGACTCCTATAATTCACCCCTCCACTTT. Encoded protein: CASTEDSYNSPLHF.

This rearrangement joins TRBV3-1 to TRBJ2-7; D is unclear. The CDR3 has 13 amino acids. Germline V gene data show CDR1 as LGHDT and CDR2 as YNNKEL (reference sequence). The germline V and J ends were trimmed by 0 bases and 7 bases, with 10 bases remaining between them. CDR3 DNA sequence: TGTGCCAGCAGCCAAGATCACTCTTGGGAGCAGTACTTC. This translates into CASSQDHSWEQYF.